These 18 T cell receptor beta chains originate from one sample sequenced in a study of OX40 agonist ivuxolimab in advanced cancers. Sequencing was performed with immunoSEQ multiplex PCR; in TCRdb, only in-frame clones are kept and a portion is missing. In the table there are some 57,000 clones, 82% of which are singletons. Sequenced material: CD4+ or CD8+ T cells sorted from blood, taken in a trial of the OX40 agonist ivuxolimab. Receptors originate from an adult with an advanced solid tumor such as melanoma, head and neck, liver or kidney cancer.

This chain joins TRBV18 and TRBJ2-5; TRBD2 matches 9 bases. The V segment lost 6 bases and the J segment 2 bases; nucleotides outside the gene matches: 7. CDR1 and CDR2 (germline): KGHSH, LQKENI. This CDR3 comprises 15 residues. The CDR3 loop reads CASSVSSGEQETQYF. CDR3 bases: TGTGCCAGCTCCGTCTCTAGCGGGGAACAAGAGACCCAGTACTTC.

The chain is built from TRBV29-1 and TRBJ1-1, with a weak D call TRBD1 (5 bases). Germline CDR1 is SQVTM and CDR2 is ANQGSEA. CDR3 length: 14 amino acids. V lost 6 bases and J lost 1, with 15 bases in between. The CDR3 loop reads CSVTIGTGNTEAFF. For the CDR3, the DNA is TGCAGCGTCACAATCGGGACGGGGAACACTGAAGCTTTCTTT.

DNA for the CDR3: TGCGCCAGCAGCCCCGACCCCGAACGGGATGAGCAGTTCTTC. Translation gives CASSPDPERDEQFF. The chain links TRBV5-1 to TRBJ2-1; D not resolved. Germline CDR1 SGHRS, CDR2 YFSETQ. Trimming left V 4 bases short and J 8 bases short, with 16 bases between. The length of the CDR3 is 14 residues.

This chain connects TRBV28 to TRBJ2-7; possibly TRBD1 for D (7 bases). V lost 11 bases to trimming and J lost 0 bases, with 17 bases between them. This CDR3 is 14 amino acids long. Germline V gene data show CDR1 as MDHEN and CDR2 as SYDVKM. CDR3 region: CAHGGGANSYEQYF. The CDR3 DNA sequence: TGTGCCCATGGAGGGGGCGCCAACTCCTACGAGCAGTACTTC.

The CDR3 DNA is TGTGCCAGCAGTGAAGGGACTAGCGGATACAATGAGCAGTTCTTC. Protein sequence: CASSEGTSGYNEQFF. The rearrangement joins TRBV6-1 to TRBJ2-1; TRBD2 agrees at 10 bases. V lost 1 base to trimming and J lost 4 bases; unmatched junction nucleotides: 1. CDR3 size: 15 residues. Germline CDR1 MNHNS, CDR2 SASEGT.

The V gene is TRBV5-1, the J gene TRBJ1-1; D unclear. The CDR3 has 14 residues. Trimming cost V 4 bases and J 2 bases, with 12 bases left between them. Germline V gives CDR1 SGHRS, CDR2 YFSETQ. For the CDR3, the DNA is TGCGCCAGCAGCCCGCAGGTGGGAAACACTGAAGCTTTCTTT. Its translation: CASSPQVGNTEAFF. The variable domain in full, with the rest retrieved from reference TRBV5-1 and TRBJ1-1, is KAGVTQTPRYLIKTRGQQVTLSCSPISGHRSVSWYQQTPGQGLQFLFEYFSETQRNKGNFPGRFSGRQFSNSRSEMNVSTLELGDSALYLCASSPQVGNTEAFFGQGTRLTVV.

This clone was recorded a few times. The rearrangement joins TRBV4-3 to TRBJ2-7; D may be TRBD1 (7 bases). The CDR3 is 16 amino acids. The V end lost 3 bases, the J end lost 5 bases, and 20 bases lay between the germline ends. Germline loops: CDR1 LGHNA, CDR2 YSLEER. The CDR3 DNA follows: TGCGCCAGCAGCCAGGAGGGGGTTCAGACAGGGCACGAGCAGTACTTC. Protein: CASSQEGVQTGHEQYF.

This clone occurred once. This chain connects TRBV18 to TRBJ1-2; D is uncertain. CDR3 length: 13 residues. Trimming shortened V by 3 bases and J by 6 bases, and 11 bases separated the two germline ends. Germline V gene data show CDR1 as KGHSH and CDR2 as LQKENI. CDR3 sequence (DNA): TGTGCCAGCTCACCCGGCGACTCGAATGGCTACACCTTC. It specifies CASSPGDSNGYTF.

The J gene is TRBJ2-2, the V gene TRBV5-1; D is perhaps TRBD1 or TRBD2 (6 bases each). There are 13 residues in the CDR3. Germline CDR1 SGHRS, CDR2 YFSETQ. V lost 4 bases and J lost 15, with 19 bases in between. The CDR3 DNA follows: TGCGCCAGCAGCGGGACCCAAACAGGGAGGATGTTTTTT. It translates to CASSGTQTGRMFF.

The chain's CDR3 is CARRPSGTGGNTGELFF. In DNA, the CDR3 is TGTGCCAGACGGCCTTCCGGGACAGGGGGCAACACCGGGGAGCTGTTTTTT. The genes are TRBV21-1 and TRBJ2-2; the DNA was not compared with TRBD1, the D call given in the table. TRBV21-1 is assigned pseudogene status. The CDR3 has 17 residues.

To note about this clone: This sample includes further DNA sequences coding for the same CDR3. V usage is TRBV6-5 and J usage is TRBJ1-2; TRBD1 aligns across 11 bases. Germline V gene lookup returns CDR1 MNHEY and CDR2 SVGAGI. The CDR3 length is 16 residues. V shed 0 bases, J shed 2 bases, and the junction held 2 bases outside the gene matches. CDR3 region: CASSYSRTGGNYGYTF. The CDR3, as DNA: TGTGCCAGCAGTTACTCGAGGACAGGGGGCAACTATGGCTACACCTTC.

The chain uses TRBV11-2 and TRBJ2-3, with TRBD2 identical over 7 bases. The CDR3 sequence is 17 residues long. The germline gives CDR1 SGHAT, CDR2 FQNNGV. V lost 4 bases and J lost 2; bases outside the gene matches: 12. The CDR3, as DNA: TGTGCCAGCAGCTCGACTTGGACGGGGAGGGTCACAGATACGCAGTATTTT. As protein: CASSSTWTGRVTDTQYF.

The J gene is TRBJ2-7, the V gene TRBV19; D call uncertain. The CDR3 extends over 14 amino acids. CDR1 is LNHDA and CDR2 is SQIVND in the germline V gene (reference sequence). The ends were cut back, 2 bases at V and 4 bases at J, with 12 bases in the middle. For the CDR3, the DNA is TGTGCCAGTAGTATACAGTCAGGTCGGTACGAGCAGTACTTC. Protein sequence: CASSIQSGRYEQYF.

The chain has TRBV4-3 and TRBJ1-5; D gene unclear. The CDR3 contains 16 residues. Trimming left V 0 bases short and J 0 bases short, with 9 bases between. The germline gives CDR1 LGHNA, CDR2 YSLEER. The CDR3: CASSQDPLYSNQPQHF. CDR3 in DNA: TGCGCCAGCAGCCAAGATCCCCTCTATAGCAATCAGCCCCAGCATTTT.

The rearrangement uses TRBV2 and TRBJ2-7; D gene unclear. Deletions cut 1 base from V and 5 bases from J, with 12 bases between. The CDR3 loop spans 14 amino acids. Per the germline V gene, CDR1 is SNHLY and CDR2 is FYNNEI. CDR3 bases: TGTGCCAGCAGTGAAGGGCAGCCTTTGAACGAGCAGTACTTC. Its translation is CASSEGQPLNEQYF.

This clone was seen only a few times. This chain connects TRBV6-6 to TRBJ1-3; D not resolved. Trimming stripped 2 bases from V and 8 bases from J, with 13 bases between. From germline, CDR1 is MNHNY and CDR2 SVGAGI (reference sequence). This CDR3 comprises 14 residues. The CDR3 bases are TGTGCCAGCAGTTACGGGCCTACCCGCCACACCATATATTTT. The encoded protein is CASSYGPTRHTIYF.

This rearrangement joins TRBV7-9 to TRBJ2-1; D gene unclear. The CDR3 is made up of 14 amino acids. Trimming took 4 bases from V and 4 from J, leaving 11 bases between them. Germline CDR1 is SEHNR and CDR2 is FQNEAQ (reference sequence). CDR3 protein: CASSWAGTYNEQFF. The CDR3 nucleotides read TGTGCCAGCAGCTGGGCCGGCACTTACAATGAGCAGTTCTTC.

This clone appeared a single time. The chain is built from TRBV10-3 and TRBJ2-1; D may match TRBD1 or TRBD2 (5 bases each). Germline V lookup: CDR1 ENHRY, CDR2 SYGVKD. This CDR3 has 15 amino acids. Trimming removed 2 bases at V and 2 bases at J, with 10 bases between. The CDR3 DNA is TGTGCCATCAGTGAGCGGATGGGGGCCTACAATGAGCAGTTCTTC. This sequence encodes CAISERMGAYNEQFF.